Following are 25 T cell receptor beta chains from one sample sequenced in a study of T-cell reconstitution after alpha-beta-depleted transplantation in children. Unique molecular identifiers were incorporated into the prepared TCRbeta library. TCRdb used MiXCR to reprocess the PCR reads, holding one entry per CDR3 protein. The sample lists hundreds of thousands of distinct CDR3 sequences, over 9% seen once, with about 8% in the top ten. The source material was PBMCs, sampled before TCRalphabeta/CD19-depleted stem cell transplant. All receptors derive from a boy less than two years old with acute myeloid leukemia, due to receive a stem cell transplant.

At least ten counts were recorded for this clonotype. This chain connects TRBV12-3 or TRBV12-4 to TRBJ2-2; TRBD2 might be the D (6 bases). V was pared by 7 bases and J by 4 bases, with 16 bases between. The CDR3 length is 15 residues. CDR3 nucleotide sequence: TGTGCCAGCAAACGGGCGGGGCCGGGCACCGGGGAGCTGTTTTTT. This sequence encodes CASKRAGPGTGELFF.

This clonotype appeared many times. One end of the junction fails to match germline, which may point to a read error. The chain has TRBV7-2 and TRBJ2-1; 7 bases line up with TRBD2. Germline V gene sequence: CDR1 SGHTA, CDR2 FQGNSA. This CDR3 has 15 residues. DNA of the CDR3: TGTGCCAGCAGCCAAACTAGCGTCTCCCACAATGAGCAGTTCTTC. Its translation is CASSQTSVSHNEQFF.

This clonotype has a count of ten or more. The CDR3, as DNA: TGCGCCAGCAGCAATCTACCGTTCGACGAGCAGTACTTC. Its protein product is CASSNLPFDEQYF. The gene calls are TRBV5-1 and TRBJ2-7; D is uncertain. CDR3 length: 13 amino acids. Germline V gene lookup returns CDR1 SGHRS and CDR2 YFSETQ. The ends were cut back, 4 bases at V and 5 bases at J, with 13 bases in the middle. The full variable domain, rest sourced from reference TRBV5-1 and TRBJ2-7, is KAGVTQTPRYLIKTRGQQVTLSCSPISGHRSVSWYQQTPGQGLQFLFEYFSETQRNKGNFPGRFSGRQFSNSRSEMNVSTLELGDSALYLCASSNLPFDEQYFGPGTRLTVT.

This clonotype appeared many times. The gene calls are TRBV3-1 and TRBJ2-7; D is unclear. Germline V gives CDR1 LGHDT, CDR2 YNNKEL (reference sequence). The V end lost 0 bases, the J end lost 4 bases, and 13 bases lay between the germline ends. CDR3 length: 15 residues. DNA for the CDR3: TGTGCCAGCAGCCAAGACCCAGGTGTCGGTTACGAGCAGTACTTC. Translating it yields CASSQDPGVGYEQYF.

J is TRBJ2-6 and V is TRBV25-1; D not resolved. Trimming removed 4 bases from V and 1 base from J, with 11 bases in between. The CDR3 has 16 amino acids. Germline V CDR1 and CDR2: MGHDK, SYGVNS. The CDR3 protein is CASSGRRQSGANVLTF. DNA of the CDR3: TGTGCCAGCAGTGGGCGAAGGCAATCTGGGGCCAACGTCCTGACTTTC.

This clonotype was detected a few times. The CDR3 sequence is CASSLRGVGHYEQYF. The DNA for the CDR3 is TGTGCCAGCAGCTTAAGGGGAGTAGGTCACTACGAGCAGTACTTC. This chain links TRBV7-2 with TRBJ2-7; D could derive from TRBD1 or TRBD2 (5 bases each). V was shortened by 2 bases and J by 3 bases, with 14 bases between the two germline ends. Germline V gene lookup returns CDR1 SGHTA and CDR2 FQGNSA. The CDR3 has 15 amino acids.

This chain connects TRBV18 to TRBJ2-6, with TRBD1 matching over 8 bases. The CDR3 is made up of 14 amino acids. V lost 8 bases to trimming and J lost 0 bases; unmatched junction nucleotides: 0. Germline V gene lookup returns CDR1 KGHSH and CDR2 LQKENI. The CDR3 DNA reads TGTGCCAGCGACAGGGGCTCTGGGGCCAACGTCCTGACTTTC. This sequence encodes CASDRGSGANVLTF.

The sample holds many counts of this clonotype. The CDR3 DNA follows: TGTGCCAGCAGTCACCTAGCGGGGGGTAGGTCCTACGAGCAGTACTTC. Encoded protein: CASSHLAGGRSYEQYF. The genes are TRBV12-3 or TRBV12-4 and TRBJ2-7; 11 nucleotides align to TRBD2. Trimming cost V 5 bases and J 1 base; bases outside gene matches: 7. The CDR3 covers 16 residues.

Comment on this clonotype: Just one base apart from a much larger clone, this may be a read error. The rearrangement joins TRBV21-1 to TRBJ1-5; the listed D gene, TRBD1, was not tested against the DNA. TRBV21-1 has pseudogene status. The CDR3 loop spans 15 amino acids. CDR3 amino acids: CASSLPSGGRKPQHF. The CDR3 DNA is TGTGCCAGCAGCCTCCCATCGGGGGGGCGTAAGCCCCAGCATTTT.

The sample holds many counts of this clonotype. This chain links TRBV7-9 with TRBJ2-1; TRBD2 matches 7 bases. Germline V gene lookup returns CDR1 SEHNR and CDR2 FQNEAQ (reference sequence). CDR3 length: 14 amino acids. V trimming: 5 bases; J trimming: 4 bases; junction bases outside the gene matches: 5. The CDR3 region has the DNA TGTGCCAGCAGCCAAGCGGGGCCTTACAATGAGCAGTTCTTC. This encodes CASSQAGPYNEQFF.

This clonotype was seen ten or more times. The rearrangement joins TRBV3-1 to TRBJ2-7; 10 bases line up with TRBD1. Trimming cost V 1 base and J 3 bases; bases outside gene matches: 0. Germline lookup yields CDR1 LGHDT and CDR2 YNNKEL (reference sequence). The CDR3 runs to 14 residues. For the CDR3, the DNA is TGTGCCAGCAGCCAAGGGACAGGGGGCTACGAGCAGTACTTC. Translated, it gives CASSQGTGGYEQYF.

This clonotype was seen at least ten times. CDR3 nucleotide sequence: TGTGCCAGCAGCCAGGGACAGAACTCTGGAAACACCATATATTTT. Translation gives CASSQGQNSGNTIYF. The V gene is TRBV21-1, the J gene TRBJ1-3; TRBD1 is the table's D call, not checked against the DNA. TRBV21-1 is noted as a pseudogene. This CDR3 is 15 amino acids long.

This clonotype was found many times. DNA for the CDR3: TGTGCCAGCAGTTTATGGCGGGGGGACTACGAGCAGTACTTC. Translated, it gives CASSLWRGDYEQYF. The chain employs TRBV28 and TRBJ2-7; 8 bases match TRBD2. The germline V gene encodes CDR1 MDHEN and CDR2 SYDVKM. V lost 0 bases to trimming and J lost 3 bases; unmatched junction nucleotides: 1. The CDR3 extends over 14 amino acids.

As to this clonotype: It may be a read error: a sequence one base away is much more abundant. This sequence joins TRBV5-4 and TRBJ2-5; D is ambiguous. Germline-derived CDR1 and CDR2 are SGHNT and YYREEE (reference sequence). This CDR3 is built from 13 residues. The CDR3 DNA sequence: TGTGCCAGCGGCTTGCAGGTCCAAGAGACCCAGTACTTC. This codes for CASGLQVQETQYF.

This clonotype appeared a few times. The rearrangement links TRBV2 to TRBJ2-3; weak D call: TRBD2 (5 bases). Trimming left V 1 base short and J 4 bases short, with 9 bases between. Germline CDR1 and CDR2: SNHLY and FYNNEI. The CDR3 runs to 14 residues. The CDR3 protein is CASSEGLAPDTQYF. The CDR3 DNA reads as TGTGCCAGCAGTGAAGGGCTAGCCCCAGATACGCAGTATTTT. The complete variable domain, with remaining parts taken from reference TRBV2 and TRBJ2-3, reads EPEVTQTPSHQVTQMGQEVILRCVPISNHLYFYWYRQILGQKVEFLVSFYNNEISEKSEIFDDQFSVERPDGSNFTLKIRSTKLEDSAMYFCASSEGLAPDTQYFGPGTRLTVL.

This clonotype was detected ten times or more. The chain is built from TRBV28 and TRBJ1-5; 8 nucleotides align to TRBD1. This CDR3 comprises 15 residues. Trimming cost V 3 bases and J 6 bases; bases outside gene matches: 7. CDR1 is MDHEN, CDR2 SYDVKM, per germline. CDR3 region: CASSFGGTGGQPQHF. CDR3 sequence (DNA): TGTGCCAGCAGTTTCGGGGGGACAGGAGGTCAGCCCCAGCATTTT.

This clonotype occurred many times. The chain carries TRBV12-3 or TRBV12-4 and TRBJ1-1; 12 nucleotides match TRBD1. The ends lost 6 bases at V and 10 bases at J; junction bases unmatched: 6. The CDR3 spans 13 residues. This CDR3 is CASSPGQGAGAFF. The CDR3 bases are TGTGCCAGCAGCCCGGGACAGGGGGCTGGAGCTTTCTTT.

This clonotype was counted a few times. The genes are TRBV6-7 and TRBJ2-1, with D unresolved. TRBV6-7 is noted as an ORF with a role that remains uncertain. V lost 7 bases, J lost 4 bases, and 20 bases lay in between. The CDR3 runs 16 residues. The CDR3 coding sequence is TGTGCCAGCACCTCCGTTGGGCTTTCCTCATACAATGAGCAGTTCTTC. Its protein product is CASTSVGLSSYNEQFF.

This clonotype was recorded many times. This sequence joins TRBV9 and TRBJ2-7; weak D call: TRBD2 (5 bases). This CDR3 has 13 residues. Germline CDR1 and CDR2: SGDLS and YYNGEE. With 3 bases removed from V and 7 bases from J, the gap between germline ends came to 14 bases. The CDR3 reads CASSGSLSGEQYF. In DNA, the CDR3 is TGTGCCAGCAGCGGGTCCTTATCGGGGGAGCAGTACTTC.

The chain links TRBV29-1 to TRBJ2-7, with D perhaps matching TRBD1 (7 bases). The CDR3 has 14 residues. CDR1 and CDR2 from the germline V gene are SQVTM and ANQGSEA. The germline V and J ends were trimmed by 1 base and 3 bases, with 13 bases remaining between them. The CDR3 is CSVEGGDSDYEQYF. The DNA of the CDR3 is TGCAGCGTTGAAGGGGGGGACAGCGACTACGAGCAGTACTTC.

This clonotype was recorded many times. The CDR3 is CASSLTVSPLHF. The CDR3 DNA sequence: TGTGCCAGCAGCTTAACAGTTTCACCCCTCCACTTT. The genes are TRBV7-2 and TRBJ1-6; no firm D call. The length of the CDR3 is 12 residues. The V end was cut by 2 bases, the J end by 9 bases, with 5 bases between. CDR1 SGHTA and CDR2 FQGNSA come from the germline V gene.

This clonotype was recorded a few times. The rearrangement uses TRBV29-1 and TRBJ1-1; a possible D gene is TRBD1 (5 bases). Trimming took off 3 bases at V and 5 bases at J, with 10 bases between the two ends. This CDR3 comprises 12 residues. Germline V gene lookup returns CDR1 SQVTM and CDR2 ANQGSEA. CDR3 sequence: CSVDGEGTEAFF. CDR3 coding DNA: TGCAGCGTTGATGGGGAGGGGACTGAAGCTTTCTTT.

This clonotype was counted many times. The CDR3 DNA sequence: TGTGCTAGTGGTTCCTTGGACAGGGATGAGCAGTTCTTC. This codes for CASGSLDRDEQFF. The rearrangement joins TRBV12-5 to TRBJ2-1, with 8 bases lining up with TRBD1. Trimming cost V 4 bases and J 8 bases; bases outside gene matches: 4. The CDR3 is 13 residues long. Germline V gives CDR1 LGHNT, CDR2 FRNRAP. Complete variable domain (other parts from reference TRBV12-5 and TRBJ2-1): DARVTQTPRHKVTEMGQEVTMRCQPILGHNTVFWYRQTMMQGLELLAYFRNRAPLDDSGMPKDRFSAEMPDATLATLKIQPSEPRDSAVYFCASGSLDRDEQFFGPGTRLTVL.

The CDR3 reads CASSGRDQGADTQYF. The CDR3 region has the DNA TGTGCCAGTAGTGGCCGGGACCAGGGGGCAGATACGCAGTATTTT. The chain couples TRBV19 to TRBJ2-3, with 7 bases lining up with TRBD1. The CDR3 spans 15 residues. Germline CDR1 LNHDA, CDR2 SQIVND (reference sequence). J was trimmed by 4 bases and V by 5 bases; bases with no gene match: 9.

This clonotype was found many times. This chain joins TRBV12-3 or TRBV12-4 and TRBJ1-5; TRBD1 matches 8 bases. The J segment lost 1 base and the V segment lost 5 bases, leaving 13 bases of the junction unmatched. The CDR3 consists of 18 residues. The CDR3 bases are TGTGCCAGCAGTCCCGGACAGGGTAACAGGTTGAGCAATCAGCCCCAGCATTTT. Protein product: CASSPGQGNRLSNQPQHF.